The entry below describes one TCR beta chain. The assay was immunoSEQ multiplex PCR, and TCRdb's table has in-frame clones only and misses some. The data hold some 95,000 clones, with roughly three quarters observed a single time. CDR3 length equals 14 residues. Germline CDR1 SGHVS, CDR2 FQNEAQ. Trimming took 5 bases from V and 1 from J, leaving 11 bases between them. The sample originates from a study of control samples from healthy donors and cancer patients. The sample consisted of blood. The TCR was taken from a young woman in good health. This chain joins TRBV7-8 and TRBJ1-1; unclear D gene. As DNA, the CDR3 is TGTGCCAGCAGCCGAGGAGGCCCGAACACTGAAGCTTTCTTT. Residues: CASSRGGPNTEAFF.